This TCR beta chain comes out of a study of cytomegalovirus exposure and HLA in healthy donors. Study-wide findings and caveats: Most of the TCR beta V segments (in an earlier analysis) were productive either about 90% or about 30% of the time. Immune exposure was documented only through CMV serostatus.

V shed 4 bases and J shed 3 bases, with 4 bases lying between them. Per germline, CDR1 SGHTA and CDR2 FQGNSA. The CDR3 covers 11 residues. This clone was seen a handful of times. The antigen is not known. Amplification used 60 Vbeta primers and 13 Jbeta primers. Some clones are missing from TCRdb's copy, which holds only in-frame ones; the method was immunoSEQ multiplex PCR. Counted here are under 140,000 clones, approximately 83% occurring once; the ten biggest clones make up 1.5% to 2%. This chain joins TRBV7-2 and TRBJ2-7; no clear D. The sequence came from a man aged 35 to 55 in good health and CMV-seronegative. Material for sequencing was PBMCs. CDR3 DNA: TGTGCCAGCAGCTCCTACTACGAGCAGTACTTC. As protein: CASSSYYEQYF.